This T cell receptor beta chain was obtained from a study of blood T cell repertoires in COVID-19. Study-wide context: There were acute and convalescent COVID-19 samples, and they came from the United States, Italy and Spain.

Original handling: Reference gene primer amplification gave nucleated cell count estimates. Here immunoSEQ multiplex PCR was the method, and the copy in TCRdb shows in-frame clones only, minus some. V, J and clone size are those of that table, while D and trimming were read from the DNA. The table records 230,000 or so clones, roughly four fifths of them present only once. Ages ranged from roughly 18 to 95 years, with residence in about two dozen US areas. All recovered Cohort 3 donors got two negative PCRs, got clearance, or saw symptom resolution. The CDR3 is 15 residues long. V was cut by 1 base and J by 2 bases, with 10 bases left in between. The germline CDR1 and CDR2 sequences are SGHNT and YENEEA.

Specimen: PBMCs or T cells enriched from blood (not recorded which). The chain couples TRBV11-3 to TRBJ2-3, with a possible D match to TRBD1 (6 bases). The origin of this receptor is a man over 45 who had recovered from COVID-19. The CDR3 loop is CASSLVDSFTDTQYF. As DNA, the CDR3 is TGTGCCAGCAGCTTAGTGGACAGTTTCACAGATACGCAGTATTTT.